Listed below are T cell receptor beta chains from one sample, sequenced in a study of blood T cell repertoires in COVID-19. The assay was immunoSEQ multiplex PCR, and TCRdb's table has in-frame clones only and misses some. This sample yields about 80,000 clones, of which about 79% are seen a single time; around 15% belongs to the top ten. Sequenced sample: peripheral blood. These receptors were taken from a human donor in a cohort sampled during active COVID-19. CDR3s include the opening cysteine and the closing phenylalanine or tryptophan. Each record gives: D gene, V gene, clone size, J gene, CDR3 protein, CDR3 DNA. The D gene is left open where the match is weak. Clone sizes are given selectively: once, few, many, or a class where the clone is expanded.

D: TRBD2; V: TRBV11-3; size: -; J: TRBJ2-1; CDR3: CASSLDGAGVSYNEQFF; DNA: TGTGCCAGCAGCTTAGATGGGGCGGGAGTATCCTACAATGAGCAGTTCTTC
D: -; V: TRBV28; size: -; J: TRBJ2-6; CDR3: CASRPGGSGANVLTF; DNA: TGTGCCAGCAGACCCGGGGGCTCTGGGGCCAACGTCCTGACTTTC
D: -; V: TRBV5-4; size: -; J: TRBJ2-7; CDR3: CASSPYSGEQYF; DNA: TGTGCCAGCAGCCCGTATTCGGGCGAGCAGTACTTC
D: -; V: TRBV28; size: -; J: TRBJ2-6; CDR3: CASSPRGTSGANVLTF; DNA: TGTGCCAGCAGTCCACGGGGGACTTCTGGGGCCAACGTCCTGACTTTC
D: -; V: TRBV7-8; size: few; J: TRBJ1-2; CDR3: CASSLSASGLYGYTF; DNA: TGTGCCAGCAGCTTATCGGCCTCAGGGTTATATGGCTACACCTTC
D: -; V: TRBV30; size: -; J: TRBJ1-2; CDR3: CAWSGPERWFDGYTF; DNA: TGTGCCTGGAGTGGGCCAGAAAGATGGTTTGATGGCTACACCTTC
D: TRBD2; V: TRBV9; size: few; J: TRBJ2-1; CDR3: CASSQLAGVSNEQFF; DNA: TGTGCCAGCAGTCAACTAGCGGGAGTGTCAAATGAGCAGTTCTTC
D: -; V: TRBV29-1; size: -; J: TRBJ2-3; CDR3: CSVLIPQAADTQYF; DNA: TGCAGCGTGCTCATCCCCCAAGCCGCGGATACGCAGTATTTT
D: -; V: TRBV27; size: -; J: TRBJ2-3; CDR3: CASSGEDTQYF; DNA: TGTGCCAGCAGCGGTGAAGATACGCAGTATTTT
D: -; V: TRBV7-9; size: -; J: TRBJ1-3; CDR3: CASSFLLSPRNTIYF; DNA: TGTGCCAGCAGCTTTCTCCTAAGCCCTAGAAACACCATATATTTT
D: TRBD1; V: TRBV19; size: -; J: TRBJ1-5; CDR3: CASSWTGGSNQPQHF; DNA: TGTGCCAGTAGCTGGACAGGGGGTAGCAATCAGCCCCAGCATTTT
D: TRBD2; V: TRBV10-3; size: once; J: TRBJ2-3; CDR3: CAIMAGGSTDTQYF; DNA: TGTGCCATCATGGCGGGGGGGAGCACAGATACGCAGTATTTT
D: TRBD1; V: TRBV5-1; size: -; J: TRBJ2-7; CDR3: CASSLTQKSGTGTYEQYF; DNA: TGCGCCAGCAGCTTGACGCAAAAATCCGGGACAGGGACCTACGAGCAGTACTTC
D: -; V: TRBV29-1; size: few; J: TRBJ1-1; CDR3: CSVVEGDGSEAFF; DNA: TGCAGCGTTGTAGAGGGAGACGGCTCTGAAGCTTTCTTT
D: TRBD2; V: TRBV10-3; size: -; J: TRBJ2-2; CDR3: CAISDPSGSNTGELFF; DNA: TGTGCCATCAGTGATCCAAGCGGGAGTAACACCGGGGAGCTGTTTTTT
D: -; V: TRBV25-1; size: -; J: TRBJ1-1; CDR3: CASSVRREYDTEAFF; DNA: TGTGCCAGCAGTGTACGGCGGGAATACGACACTGAAGCTTTCTTT
D: -; V: TRBV29-1; size: -; J: TRBJ2-7; CDR3: CSVVGGSGTSYEQYF; DNA: TGCAGCGTTGTGGGGGGTAGTGGGACCTCCTACGAGCAGTACTTC
D: -; V: TRBV19; size: -; J: TRBJ1-1; CDR3: CASSIDPGVNTEAFF; DNA: TGTGCCAGTAGTATAGATCCCGGGGTGAACACTGAAGCTTTCTTT
D: TRBD1; V: TRBV27; size: -; J: TRBJ1-1; CDR3: CASSRQGVTEAFF; DNA: TGTGCCAGCTCCCGACAGGGTGTCACTGAAGCTTTCTTT
D: TRBD1; V: TRBV19; size: -; J: TRBJ1-1; CDR3: CASSYGTGKYTEAFF; DNA: TGTGCCAGTAGTTACGGGACAGGGAAATATACTGAAGCTTTCTTT
D: TRBD2; V: TRBV28; size: -; J: TRBJ2-5; CDR3: CASSPALAALREETQYF; DNA: TGTGCCAGCAGTCCGGCACTAGCGGCCCTAAGGGAAGAGACCCAGTACTTC
D: TRBD1; V: TRBV5-1; size: -; J: TRBJ1-5; CDR3: CASSPLGTGDQPQHF; DNA: TGCGCCAGCAGCCCGCTGGGGACAGGGGATCAGCCCCAGCATTTT
D: TRBD1; V: TRBV9; size: few; J: TRBJ1-5; CDR3: CASSGGTGGANQPQHF; DNA: TGTGCCAGCAGCGGAGGGACAGGGGGCGCCAATCAGCCCCAGCATTTT
D: TRBD2; V: TRBV3-1/TRBV3-2; size: -; J: TRBJ2-5; CDR3: CASSQVAAGVGETQYF; DNA: TGTGCCAGCAGCCAAGTAGCAGCGGGAGTAGGGGAGACCCAGTACTTC
D: -; V: TRBV27; size: -; J: TRBJ1-2; CDR3: CASRPRFSYGYTF; DNA: TGTGCCAGCAGACCCCGATTTAGCTATGGCTACACCTTC
D: TRBD1; V: TRBV28; size: -; J: TRBJ2-7; CDR3: CASSLVRAGGAYEQYF; DNA: TGTGCCAGCAGCCTCGTGCGGGCAGGGGGCGCCTACGAGCAGTACTTC
D: -; V: TRBV7-6; size: -; J: TRBJ2-3; CDR3: CASSADSFTDTQYF; DNA: TGTGCCAGCAGCGCTGACTCGTTCACAGATACGCAGTATTTT
D: -; V: TRBV6-5; size: -; J: TRBJ1-3; CDR3: CASSSPSDTIYF; DNA: TGTGCCAGCAGTAGCCCCTCGGACACCATATATTTT
D: -; V: TRBV7-9; size: once; J: TRBJ2-2; CDR3: CASSLDRRVPNTGELFF; DNA: TGTGCCAGCAGCTTAGATCGGCGGGTCCCGAACACCGGGGAGCTGTTTTTT
D: -; V: TRBV5-6; size: -; J: TRBJ2-3; CDR3: CASSLGMRIFSTDTQYF; DNA: TGTGCCAGCAGCTTGGGGATGCGGATTTTTAGCACAGATACGCAGTATTTT
D: -; V: TRBV6-5; size: -; J: TRBJ2-1; CDR3: CASSYGLGTPSNEQFF; DNA: TGTGCCAGCAGTTACGGGCTCGGGACACCGTCCAATGAGCAGTTCTTC
D: -; V: TRBV6-4; size: -; J: TRBJ2-1; CDR3: CASSERGSYNEQFF; DNA: TGTGCCAGCAGTGAACGGGGCTCCTACAATGAGCAGTTCTTC
D: -; V: TRBV29-1; size: -; J: TRBJ1-2; CDR3: CSVLGQGNYGYTF; DNA: TGCAGCGTCCTGGGGCAGGGTAACTATGGCTACACCTTC
D: TRBD1; V: TRBV19; size: few; J: TRBJ1-6; CDR3: CASSIGPGTGDSPLHF; DNA: TGTGCCAGTAGTATAGGACCCGGGACAGGGGATTCACCCCTCCACTTT
D: -; V: TRBV15; size: few; J: TRBJ1-5; CDR3: CATSRDFGSNQPQHF; DNA: TGTGCCACCAGCAGAGATTTTGGCAGTAACCAGCCCCAGCATTTT
D: -; V: TRBV7-9; size: -; J: TRBJ1-2; CDR3: CASSFGGEAGYTF; DNA: TGTGCCAGCAGCTTCGGGGGGGAGGCTGGCTACACCTTC
D: -; V: TRBV6-5; size: once; J: TRBJ1-1; CDR3: CASSYRNTGTEAFF; DNA: TGTGCCAGCAGTTACCGCAACACGGGGACTGAAGCTTTCTTT
D: TRBD1; V: TRBV3-1/TRBV3-2; size: -; J: TRBJ2-2; CDR3: CASRRTGNTGELFF; DNA: TGTGCCAGCAGGAGGACAGGGAACACCGGGGAGCTGTTTTTT
D: TRBD1; V: TRBV5-1; size: -; J: TRBJ2-7; CDR3: CASSSRGRRDRAYEQYF; DNA: TGCGCCAGCAGCTCTCGTGGAAGGAGGGACAGGGCCTACGAGCAGTACTTC
D: TRBD1; V: TRBV6-5; size: -; J: TRBJ1-2; CDR3: CASRSYSGGGGYTF; DNA: TGTGCCAGCAGGTCCTATTCAGGGGGCGGGGGCTACACCTTC
D: TRBD1; V: TRBV7-9; size: -; J: TRBJ2-2; CDR3: CASRTTGTGNTGELFF; DNA: TGTGCCAGCAGAACAACCGGGACAGGGAACACCGGGGAGCTGTTTTTT
D: TRBD1; V: TRBV7-9; size: once; J: TRBJ2-1; CDR3: CASSSQGATGDEQFF; DNA: TGTGCCAGCAGCTCGCAAGGGGCGACAGGGGATGAGCAGTTCTTC
D: -; V: TRBV5-1; size: many; J: TRBJ2-2; CDR3: CASSTGLVGGELFF; DNA: TGCGCCAGCAGTACGGGACTTGTCGGCGGGGAGCTGTTTTTT
D: -; V: TRBV9; size: -; J: TRBJ2-3; CDR3: CASSVAGFPSTDTQYF; DNA: TGTGCCAGCAGCGTAGCGGGGTTCCCTAGCACAGATACGCAGTATTTT
D: -; V: TRBV18; size: -; J: TRBJ2-4; CDR3: CASSPSHQKNIQYF; DNA: TGTGCCAGCTCACCCTCGCATCAGAAAAACATTCAGTACTTC
D: TRBD2; V: TRBV24-1; size: -; J: TRBJ2-1; CDR3: CATSGLGETSGSYNEQFF; DNA: TGTGCCACCAGTGGCCTCGGAGAGACTAGCGGGAGTTACAATGAGCAGTTCTTC
D: TRBD1; V: TRBV18; size: once; J: TRBJ1-4; CDR3: CASSPKDRDQLFF; DNA: TGTGCCAGCTCACCAAAAGACAGGGACCAACTGTTTTTT
D: TRBD2; V: TRBV6-6; size: -; J: TRBJ2-7; CDR3: CASSYSILAGGLEQYF; DNA: TGTGCCAGCAGTTACTCCATACTAGCGGGGGGACTCGAGCAGTACTTC
D: TRBD1; V: TRBV18; size: -; J: TRBJ2-7; CDR3: CASSPLWTGGSYEQYF; DNA: TGTGCCAGCTCACCACTATGGACAGGGGGCTCCTACGAGCAGTACTTC
D: TRBD1; V: TRBV19; size: -; J: TRBJ1-1; CDR3: CASISRFRGSTEAFF; DNA: TGTGCCAGTATAAGTCGGTTCAGGGGGAGCACTGAAGCTTTCTTT
D: TRBD2; V: TRBV7-8; size: -; J: TRBJ2-1; CDR3: CASSPRRLADEQFF; DNA: TGTGCCAGCAGCCCCCGACGACTAGCGGATGAGCAGTTCTTC
D: TRBD2; V: TRBV9; size: -; J: TRBJ2-7; CDR3: CASSPGTSGSSYEQYF; DNA: TGTGCCAGCAGCCCTGGGACTAGCGGGTCCTCCTACGAGCAGTACTTC
D: -; V: TRBV7-2; size: few; J: TRBJ2-5; CDR3: CASSFQGDGETQYF; DNA: TGTGCCAGCAGCTTCCAGGGTGACGGAGAGACCCAGTACTTC
D: TRBD2; V: TRBV7-6; size: -; J: TRBJ2-2; CDR3: CASSSRLAGGDGELFF; DNA: TGTGCCAGCAGCTCGAGACTAGCGGGAGGGGACGGGGAGCTGTTTTTT